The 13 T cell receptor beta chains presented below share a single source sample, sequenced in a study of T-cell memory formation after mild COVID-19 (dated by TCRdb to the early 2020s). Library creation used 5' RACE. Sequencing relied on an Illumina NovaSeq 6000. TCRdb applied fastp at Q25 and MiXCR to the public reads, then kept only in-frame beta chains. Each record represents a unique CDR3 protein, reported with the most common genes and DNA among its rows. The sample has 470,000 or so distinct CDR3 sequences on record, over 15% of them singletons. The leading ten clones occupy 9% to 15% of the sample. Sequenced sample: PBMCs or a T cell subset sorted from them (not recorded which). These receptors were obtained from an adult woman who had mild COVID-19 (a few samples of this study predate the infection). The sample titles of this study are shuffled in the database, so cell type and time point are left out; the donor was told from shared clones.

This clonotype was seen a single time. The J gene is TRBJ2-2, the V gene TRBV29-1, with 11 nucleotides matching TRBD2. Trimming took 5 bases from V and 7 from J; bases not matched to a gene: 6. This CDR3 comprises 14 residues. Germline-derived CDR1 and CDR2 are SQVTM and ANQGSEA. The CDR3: CSVRLAGTSGELFF. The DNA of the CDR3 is TGCAGCGTTCGACTAGCGGGAACCAGCGGGGAGCTGTTTTTT.

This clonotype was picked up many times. The CDR3 loop reads CASSTPRDSHEKLFF. DNA of the CDR3: TGTGCCAGCAGCACCCCACGGGACAGCCATGAAAAACTGTTTTTT. The chain joins TRBV5-5 to TRBJ1-4, with 7 bases identical to TRBD1. The CDR3 has 15 amino acids. Germline loops: CDR1 SGHKS, CDR2 YYEKEE (reference sequence). The trim removed 4 bases at V and 6 bases at J, leaving 9 bases unmatched.

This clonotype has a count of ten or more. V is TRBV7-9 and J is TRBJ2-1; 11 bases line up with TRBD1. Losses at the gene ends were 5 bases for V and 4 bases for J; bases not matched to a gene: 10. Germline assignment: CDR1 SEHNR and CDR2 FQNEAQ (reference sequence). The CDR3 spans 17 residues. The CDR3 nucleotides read TGTGCCAGCAGCATGGGGACAGGGGGAAGTGTATACAATGAGCAGTTCTTC. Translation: CASSMGTGGSVYNEQFF.

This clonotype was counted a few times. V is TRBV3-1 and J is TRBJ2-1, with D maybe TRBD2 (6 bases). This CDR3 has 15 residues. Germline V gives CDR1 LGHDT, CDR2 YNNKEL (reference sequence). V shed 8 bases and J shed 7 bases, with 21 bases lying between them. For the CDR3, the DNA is TGTGCCAGCGGGCAGACGGGACTTATAGCAAATGAGCAGTTCTTC. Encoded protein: CASGQTGLIANEQFF.

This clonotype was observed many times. CDR3 in DNA: TGTGCCAGCACCGGTAAGGACAGCGGCGCCTACGAGCAGTACTTC. This codes for CASTGKDSGAYEQYF. The gene calls are TRBV7-8 and TRBJ2-7, with D tentatively TRBD1 (6 bases). The CDR3 is 15 amino acids. Trimming took 7 bases from V and 2 from J, leaving 18 bases between them. Germline-derived CDR1 and CDR2 are SGHVS and FQNEAQ.

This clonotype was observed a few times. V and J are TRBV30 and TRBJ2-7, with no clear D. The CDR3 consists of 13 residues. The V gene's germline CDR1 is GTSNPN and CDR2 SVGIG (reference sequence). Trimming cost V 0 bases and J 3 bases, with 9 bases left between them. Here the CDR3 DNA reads TGTGCCTGGAGTGTAGGTCTGATCTACGAGCAGTACTTC. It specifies CAWSVGLIYEQYF.

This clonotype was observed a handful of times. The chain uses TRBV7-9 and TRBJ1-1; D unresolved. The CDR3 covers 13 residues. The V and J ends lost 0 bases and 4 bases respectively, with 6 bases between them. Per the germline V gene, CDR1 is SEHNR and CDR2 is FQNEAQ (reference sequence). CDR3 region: CASSLAASTEAFF. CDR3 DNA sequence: TGTGCCAGCAGCTTAGCGGCGTCCACTGAAGCTTTCTTT.

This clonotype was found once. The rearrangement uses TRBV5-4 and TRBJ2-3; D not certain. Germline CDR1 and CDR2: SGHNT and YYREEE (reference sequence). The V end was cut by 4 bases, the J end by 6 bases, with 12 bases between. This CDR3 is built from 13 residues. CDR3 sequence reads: CASSPGPVDTQYF. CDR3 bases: TGTGCCAGCAGCCCCGGACCTGTGGATACGCAGTATTTT.

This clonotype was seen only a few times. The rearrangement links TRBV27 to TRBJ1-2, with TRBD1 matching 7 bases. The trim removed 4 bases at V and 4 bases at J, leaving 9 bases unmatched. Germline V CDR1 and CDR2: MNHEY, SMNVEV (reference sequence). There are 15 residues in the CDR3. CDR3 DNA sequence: TGTGCCAGCAGTTCCCCAGCAACAGGGGCCTATGGCTACACCTTC. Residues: CASSSPATGAYGYTF.

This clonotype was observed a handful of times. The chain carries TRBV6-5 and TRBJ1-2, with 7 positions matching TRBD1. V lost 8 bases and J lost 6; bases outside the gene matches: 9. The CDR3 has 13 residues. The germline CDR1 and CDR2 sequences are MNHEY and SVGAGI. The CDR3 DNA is TGTGCCAGCGGGGACAGAAGAAGGAATGGCTACACCTTC. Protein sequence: CASGDRRRNGYTF.

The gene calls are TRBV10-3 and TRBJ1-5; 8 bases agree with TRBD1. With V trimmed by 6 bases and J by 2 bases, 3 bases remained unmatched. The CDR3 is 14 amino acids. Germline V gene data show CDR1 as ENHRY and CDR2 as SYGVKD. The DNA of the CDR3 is TGTGCCATCAGAGGACAGGGCCGCAATCAGCCCCAGCATTTT. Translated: CAIRGQGRNQPQHF.

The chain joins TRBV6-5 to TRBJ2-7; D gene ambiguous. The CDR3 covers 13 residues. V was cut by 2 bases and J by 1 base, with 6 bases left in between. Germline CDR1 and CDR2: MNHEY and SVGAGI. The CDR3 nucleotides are TGTGCCAGCAGTTACGACGATTCCTACGAGCAGTACTTC. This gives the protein CASSYDDSYEQYF.

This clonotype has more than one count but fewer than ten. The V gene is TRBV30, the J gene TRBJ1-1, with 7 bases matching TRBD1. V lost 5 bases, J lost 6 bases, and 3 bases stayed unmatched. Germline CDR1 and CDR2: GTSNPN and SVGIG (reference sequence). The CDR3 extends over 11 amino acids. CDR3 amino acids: CAWSQGPEAFF. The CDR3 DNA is TGTGCCTGGTCACAGGGGCCTGAAGCTTTCTTT.